This section outlines one TCR beta chain sequence together with its context. The antigen it recognizes is unknown. Base quality data are lacking; no much larger clone is found one base away. The source of the sample is a study of cytomegalovirus exposure and HLA in healthy donors (dated by TCRdb to about 2017). Regarding the research as a whole: An earlier analysis of fewer than 750 of the donors reported 276 Gb of sequence data and some 110 million unique TCR beta sequences obtained from approximately 180 million T cells. An early release covering over 500 HLA-typed donors comprised roughly 300 gigabases of sequencing data and around 80 million unique TCR sequences. Of the roughly 400 genotyped donors, over 70% fell in the genetic ancestry cluster associated with self-reported Caucasian donors. The study aimed to test whether signatures of past pathogen exposure could be identified by cataloging public T cell receptors. The study profiled the T cell repertoires of 666 subjects by immunosequencing and related them to cytomegalovirus serostatus. In addition to the first cohort of 666 subjects, a separate validation cohort of 120 different subjects was used. To predict cytomegalovirus infection status, the study combined high-throughput TCR immunosequencing, statistical association of individual TCRs with disease status, and machine learning. A later analysis re-analyzed previously published TCR beta repertoires from several hundred donors and added high-resolution HLA genotyping to study TCR occurrence patterns. The later analysis used no new phenotypic data to find candidate immune exposures, relying instead on TCR beta sequences and their occurrence across donors. In an earlier analysis of more than 550 of the donors, high-throughput TCR beta sequencing was used to judge whether each TCR beta V gene segment behaved as functional or pseudogenic. Donor age, sex, ethnicity and CMV serostatus were collected together with the repertoire data. A later genetic analysis used genome-wide SNP genotypes for about 60% of the roughly 700 donors, treating that subset as a discovery cohort. Every discovery cohort repertoire had been produced on one sequencing platform. Class I and class II HLA loci were covered by the typing at four-digit resolution. The number of typed donors differed by locus: about 620-640 for A, B, C, DRB1 and DQB1; approximately 520 for DQA1; 600 to 610 for DPA1; and approximately 450 for DPB1. A few DR-DQ haplotypes were treated as single units for association and clustering because of strong linkage in the cohort. On average, 235,054 unique TCR beta nucleotide sequences were sequenced per donor among a few hundred genotyped donors of the cohort, with 15% to 20% of those sequences being non-productive.

General findings and caveats noted by the study authors: Cytomegalovirus status was reported to be diagnosed by the classifier with high specificity and sensitivity in both the original and validation cohorts. According to the authors, the approach could potentially be generalized to other disease states and immunological phenotypes. In this cohort, only TCR beta chains were sequenced, and detectable features were limited by the absence of alpha or paired-chain data. Strong co-occurrence of HLA alleles, especially DR and DQ, made assigning TCR associations to individual alleles difficult. A few of the identified cytomegalovirus-associated TCR beta chains were confirmed in vitro to be specific for cytomegalovirus antigens. Linkage disequilibrium might explain the correlated functional status among segregating V segments, but an unknown experimental factor could not be ruled out. According to a later analysis, most CMV-associated TCR beta chains appeared to be HLA-restricted, and the HLA associations seemed to be driven largely by CMV exposure. A cluster of highly shared sequence variants was judged likely to represent a technical artifact of the sequencing pipeline. In a later analysis, TCR association rates were found to vary across HLA loci, with the most associated TCRs seen for DRB1 alleles and the fewest for HLA-C alleles. Presence/absence analyses assumed roughly uniform sequencing depth across donors, an assumption that may not hold. Because HLA typing was missing for some donors at each locus, association tests included only the typed subset. V-gene and J-gene trimming of TCR beta chains was associated with a missense DCLRE1C variant in a later genetic analysis, and the association was replicated in an independent cohort. Because counts were too low, about 15 rarely observed V segments, including chromosome 9 orphons, were left out of the earlier analysis of several hundred of the donors. In a later analysis, some 18,000 TCR beta sequences were associated with specific HLA alleles at a false discovery rate of 0.05. While some public TCRs were present in many individuals, most TCR sequences turned up only very rarely across donors. In an earlier analysis of roughly 500 of the donors, most TCR beta V segments appeared in productive rearrangements about 87% or about 30% of the time, broadly matching IMGT annotations. The 87-base-pair reads could not distinguish some IMGT-functional V segments, including TRBV6-2 and TRBV6-3, so those segments were excluded. A further reported finding was that TCR beta sequences accurately predicted the HLA-A and HLA-B alleles for most subjects in the first cohort. Compared with equally common non-associated chains, HLA-associated TCR beta chains in a later analysis were more clonally expanded and had lower generation probabilities. According to a later genetic analysis, donors in an Asian-associated ancestry cluster had fewer N-insertions in productive TCRs than the approximately 630-donor mean. For the cohort, immune exposure information was limited to CMV serostatus. Several of the top co-occurrence clusters appeared to be linked to parvovirus B19, influenza, CMV and Epstein-Barr virus, according to a later analysis. The study listed 150 to 200 TCR beta chains as associated with cytomegalovirus.

The cohort comprised approximately 700 healthy bone marrow donors. At the time of sampling, all cohort members were nominally healthy, though unrecorded immune exposures were likely present. The donor tested CMV seropositive and was one of the 289 seropositive cohort members. Each donor provided a peripheral blood sample, and peripheral blood mononuclear cells were used for TCR beta sequencing. The Qiagen DNeasy Blood Extraction Kit was used to extract genomic DNA from the blood cell samples. CDR3 length: 14 amino acids, cysteine to phenylalanine. Of the read, only the CDR3 DNA is kept; its 42 bases are in frame from base 1. The germline ends are 10 bases apart after V is trimmed by 0 bases and J by 5 bases. In the germline V gene (reference sequence), CDR1 corresponds to LNHNV and CDR2 to YYDKDF. Receptor libraries were prepared by the immunoSEQ multiplex PCR assay. For the multiplex PCR, a mixture combining 60 forward primers for TCR Vbeta segments and 13 reverse primers for TCR Jbeta segments was used. The CDR3 region of rearranged TCR beta genes was amplified from genomic DNA with a multiplex PCR assay. The Illumina HiSeq System was used to sequence the amplified TCR beta libraries as 87-base-pair reads. In the authors' own workflow: In a later analysis, tens of millions of unique TCR beta chains were counted across the 500 to 700 repertoires, and approximately 9.9 million of these chains were shared by at least two donors. To remove PCR and sequencing errors, raw reads were error-corrected and collapsed into unique sequences using a nearest-neighbor algorithm that merged closely related sequences. CDR3 sequences were aligned to IMGT reference sequences to assign V, D and J gene segments. For a sequence to be retained, a match of at least six nucleotides was required to both a V gene segment and a J gene segment. A rearrangement was called productive if the CDR3 had no stop codons and remained in frame with V and J, and every other rearrangement was called non-productive. Following IMGT convention, CDR3 was defined as the stretch from the second conserved V-encoded cysteine up to the conserved J-encoded phenylalanine. The earlier analysis of 500 to 750 of the donors excluded any sequence lacking an unambiguous match to a single V gene segment. An earlier analysis of a few hundred of the donors classified V segments as functional when productive rearrangements were above 56.7% and as segregating when the standard deviation between donors was above 5%. To diagnose cytomegalovirus status from the catalog of TCR beta chain sequences, a statistical classification framework was built. In a later analysis, V and J genes were assigned by comparing TCR nucleotide sequences against IMGT/GENE-DB human TR gene sequences. The TCRdist pipeline was used in a later analysis to assign CDR3 sequences and most-parsimonious VDJ recombination scenarios. In a later analysis, every TCR beta chain was defined by the combination of its CDR3 amino acid sequence and its V-gene family, and reads without a unique V-gene family were dropped. In a later analysis, a few hundred highly shared, low-generation-probability nucleotide sequences were removed to address suspected cross-contamination and a sequencing artifact. In a later analysis, a clonal expansion index was calculated for each public chain from normalized within-repertoire ranks of inferred template counts. In a later analysis, generation probabilities were computed using a VDJ recombination model fitted to out-of-frame rearrangements, and the results were checked against IGoR. A later analysis scored TCR-TCR, TCR-HLA and TCR-CMV co-occurrence with hypergeometric tests, applying a repertoire-size bias correction to TCR pairs. False discovery rates were estimated in a later analysis by permuting HLA or CMV assignments 20 times. In a later analysis, co-occurring TCRs were grouped with DBSCAN, and TCRdist sequence similarity was added when clustering was performed within HLA-allele-positive subsets. For co-occurrence clustering, repertoires with fewer than 30,000 or more than 120,000 public chains were excluded, along with roughly 5 repertoires with anomalous nucleotide sharing. Entries here come from immuneACCESS through TCRdb and include only in-frame sequences with V and J called. Some clones fail to appear in such tables; in the studies checked, an unresolved V gene covers under half of the shortfall, and the cause of the remainder is unknown. That table gives V, J and clone size, and the DNA gave D and trimming. This sample is represented by about 51,000 clones; 81% of them were singletons. Under 2.5% of the sample goes to the ten largest clones.

The sequence joins TRBV15 to TRBJ2-5; TRBD2 could be the D gene, as 6 bases match. The sequenced material came from PBMCs. This clonotype was sampled from a boy aged 5-17 years in good health and CMV-seropositive. This receptor carries the CDR3 CATSREGGRETQYF. The DNA reads as follows: TGTGCCACCAGCAGAGAGGGGGGAAGGGAGACCCAGTACTTC.